A single sample is the source of the 17 T cell receptor beta chains below, sequenced in a study of blood T cell repertoires in COVID-19. Some clones are missing from TCRdb's copy, which holds only in-frame ones; the method was immunoSEQ multiplex PCR. The table lists roughly 5,500 clones, around 90% of them singletons, with roughly half in the top ten. Sequenced: peripheral blood. All receptors come from a human donor in a cohort sampled during active COVID-19.

The chain employs TRBV28 and TRBJ1-2; D remains unclear. Germline V gene data show CDR1 as MDHEN and CDR2 as SYDVKM. Trimming stripped 5 bases from V and 2 bases from J, with 9 bases between. The CDR3 is made up of 13 amino acids. The CDR3 DNA reads TGTGCCAGCAGTGACATCTACAACTATGGCTACACCTTC. The encoded protein is CASSDIYNYGYTF.

The CDR3 DNA reads as TGTGCCACCACGGCCCGGGGACAGGGCACCTACGAGCAGTACTTC. The encoded protein is CATTARGQGTYEQYF. V and J are TRBV10-3 and TRBJ2-7; the match to TRBD1 covers 9 bases. Germline CDR1 ENHRY, CDR2 SYGVKD. V lost 10 bases, J lost 2 bases, and 12 bases stayed unmatched. This CDR3 region has 15 residues.

This rearrangement joins TRBV10-3 to TRBJ1-1; D is unclear. V was cut by 6 bases and J by 7 bases, with 9 bases left in between. Germline V gene lookup returns CDR1 ENHRY and CDR2 SYGVKD. This CDR3 has 11 residues. The CDR3 nucleotides are TGTGCCATCAGGGAGCGGGGTGAAGCTTTCTTT. Its translation: CAIRERGEAFF.

The chain links TRBV6-4 to TRBJ2-3; a weak D match, TRBD2 (5 bases). The germline V and J ends were trimmed by 3 bases and 2 bases, with 15 bases remaining between them. The CDR3 totals 16 residues. Germline V gene data show CDR1 as MRHNA and CDR2 as SNTAGT. This CDR3 reads CASSDPQDWATDTQYF. CDR3 nucleotide sequence: TGTGCCAGCAGTGATCCTCAGGACTGGGCCACAGATACGCAGTATTTT.

The chain recombines TRBV5-6 with TRBJ2-7; 8 bases fit TRBD1. Germline V gives CDR1 SGHDT, CDR2 YYEEEE. The CDR3 has 14 amino acids. V trimming: 5 bases; J trimming: 4 bases; junction bases outside the gene matches: 8. The CDR3 coding sequence is TGTGCCAGCAGACTTCGACAGGGGAGTTACGAGCAGTACTTC. Residues: CASRLRQGSYEQYF.

This chain links TRBV18 with TRBJ2-7; 7 bases match TRBD2. Per germline, CDR1 KGHSH and CDR2 LQKENI. This CDR3 is 13 amino acids long. Trimming at V came to 3 bases and at J to 3 bases, leaving 2 bases not matched to a gene. CDR3 sequence: CASSPGLNYEQYF. In nucleotides, the CDR3 is TGTGCCAGCTCACCGGGACTAAACTACGAGCAGTACTTC.

The gene calls are TRBV10-3 and TRBJ1-5; no clear D. The germline V gene encodes CDR1 ENHRY and CDR2 SYGVKD. The V end lost 6 bases, the J end lost 4 bases, and 7 bases lay between the germline ends. The CDR3 runs 12 residues. CDR3 DNA: TGTGCCATCAGAGCCGATAATCAGCCCCAGCATTTT. It translates to CAIRADNQPQHF.

The CDR3 loop reads CASSGGPKMGYTDTQYF. As DNA, the CDR3 is TGTGCCAGCAGTGGGGGGCCAAAAATGGGATACACAGATACGCAGTATTTT. The J gene is TRBJ2-3, the V gene TRBV2; D perhaps matches TRBD1 (6 bases). V dropped 4 bases and J dropped 2 bases, with 19 bases sitting between them. Germline-derived CDR1 and CDR2 are SNHLY and FYNNEI. The CDR3 loop spans 17 amino acids.

This rearrangement joins TRBV5-1 to TRBJ2-3; 14 bases align to TRBD2. This CDR3 is built from 17 residues. Trimming took 4 bases from V and 3 from J; bases not matched to a gene: 7. Germline CDR1 and CDR2: SGHRS and YFSETQ. The DNA of the CDR3 is TGCGCCAGCAGCCCGGGACTAGCGGGAGCAGGAACAGATACGCAGTATTTT. Translating gives CASSPGLAGAGTDTQYF.

The chain is built from TRBV2 and TRBJ1-1, with 7 bases identical to TRBD1. CDR3 length: 14 residues. The germline V gene encodes CDR1 SNHLY and CDR2 FYNNEI. The J segment lost 4 bases and the V segment lost 3 bases, leaving 5 bases of the junction unmatched. The CDR3: CASSDRGSGTEAFF. CDR3 DNA: TGTGCCAGCAGTGACAGGGGGTCGGGCACTGAAGCTTTCTTT.

The gene calls are TRBV3-1 (or the pseudogene TRBV3-2) and TRBJ2-7, with unresolved D. The CDR3 loop spans 15 amino acids. Trimming removed 1 base at V and 1 base at J, with 11 bases between. The V gene's germline CDR1 is LGHDT and CDR2 YNNKEL (reference sequence). DNA of the CDR3: TGTGCCAGCAGCCAAGTCCGGGTTTGGTCCTACGAGCAGTACTTC. Translated, it gives CASSQVRVWSYEQYF.

Here the CDR3 DNA reads TGCGCCAGCAGCCAGGCCCTAGCGGGAGGGCCAAGGAATGAGCAGTTCTTC. This sequence encodes CASSQALAGGPRNEQFF. The chain joins TRBV4-3 to TRBJ2-1; TRBD2 matches at 12 bases. V trimming: 3 bases; J trimming: 7 bases; junction bases outside the gene matches: 10. This CDR3 has 17 amino acids. In germline, CDR1 is LGHNA, CDR2 YSLEER.

The rearrangement joins TRBV4-1 to TRBJ2-5; possible D gene TRBD2, 5 bases. Germline loops: CDR1 MGHRA, CDR2 YSYEKL. This CDR3 contains 18 residues. Trimming pared 3 bases from V and 5 bases from J, leaving 25 bases between. The CDR3 region is CASSHLRASPLSLETQYF. DNA of the CDR3: TGCGCCAGCAGCCATTTGAGGGCCAGTCCATTGAGCTTGGAGACCCAGTACTTC.

DNA for the CDR3: TGCGCCAGCAGCTTTGGTCCCACTGGTGCCAATCAGCCCCAGCATTTT. Its translation is CASSFGPTGANQPQHF. The rearrangement uses TRBV5-1 and TRBJ1-5; D is ambiguous. Trimming took 2 bases from V and 3 from J, leaving 15 bases between them. There are 16 residues in the CDR3. Germline values: CDR1 SGHRS, CDR2 YFSETQ.

This chain links TRBV13 with TRBJ2-4, with 7 bases identical to TRBD2. From germline, CDR1 is PRHDT and CDR2 FYEKMQ (reference sequence). The V segment lost 3 bases and the J segment 1 base; nucleotides outside the gene matches: 9. This CDR3 contains 17 residues. The CDR3 nucleotides read TGTGCCAGCAGCTTGAATGGCGGGAGTGCGGCCAAAAACATTCAGTACTTC. It is translated as CASSLNGGSAAKNIQYF.

The V and J genes are TRBV18 and TRBJ1-5; unclear D gene. Germline V lookup: CDR1 KGHSH, CDR2 LQKENI. Trimming removed 3 bases at V and 7 bases at J, with 19 bases between. The CDR3 covers 16 residues. The CDR3 here is CASSPTEAVGGQPQHF. The CDR3 nucleotides read TGTGCCAGCTCACCCACTGAAGCGGTTGGCGGGCAGCCCCAGCATTTT.

This clone was counted a few times. This chain uses TRBV5-1 with TRBJ1-6; TRBD1 agrees at 9 bases. The junction had 12 bases not matched to a gene; V was cut back by 4 bases and J by 7 bases. The CDR3 loop spans 17 amino acids. The germline V gene has CDR1 SGHRS and CDR2 YFSETQ. This CDR3 reads CASSRWGTGGMNSPLHF. The CDR3 bases are TGCGCCAGCAGCAGGTGGGGCACAGGGGGCATGAATTCACCCCTCCACTTT.